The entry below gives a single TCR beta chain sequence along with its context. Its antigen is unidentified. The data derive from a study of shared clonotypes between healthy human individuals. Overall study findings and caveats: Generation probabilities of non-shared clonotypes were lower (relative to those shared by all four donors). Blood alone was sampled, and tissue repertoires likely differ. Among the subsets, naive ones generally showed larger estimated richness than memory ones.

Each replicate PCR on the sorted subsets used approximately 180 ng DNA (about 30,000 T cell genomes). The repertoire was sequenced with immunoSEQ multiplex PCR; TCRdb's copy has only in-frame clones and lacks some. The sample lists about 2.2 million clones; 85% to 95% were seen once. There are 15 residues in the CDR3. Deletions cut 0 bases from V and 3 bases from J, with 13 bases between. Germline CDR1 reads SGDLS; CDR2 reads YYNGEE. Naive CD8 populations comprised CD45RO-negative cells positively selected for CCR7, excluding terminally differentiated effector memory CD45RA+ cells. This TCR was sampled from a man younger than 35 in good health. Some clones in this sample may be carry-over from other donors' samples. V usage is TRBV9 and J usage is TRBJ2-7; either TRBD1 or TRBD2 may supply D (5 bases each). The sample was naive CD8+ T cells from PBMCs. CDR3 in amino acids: CASSVGYGGNYEQYF. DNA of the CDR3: TGTGCCAGCAGCGTAGGATATGGGGGAAACTACGAGCAGTACTTC.